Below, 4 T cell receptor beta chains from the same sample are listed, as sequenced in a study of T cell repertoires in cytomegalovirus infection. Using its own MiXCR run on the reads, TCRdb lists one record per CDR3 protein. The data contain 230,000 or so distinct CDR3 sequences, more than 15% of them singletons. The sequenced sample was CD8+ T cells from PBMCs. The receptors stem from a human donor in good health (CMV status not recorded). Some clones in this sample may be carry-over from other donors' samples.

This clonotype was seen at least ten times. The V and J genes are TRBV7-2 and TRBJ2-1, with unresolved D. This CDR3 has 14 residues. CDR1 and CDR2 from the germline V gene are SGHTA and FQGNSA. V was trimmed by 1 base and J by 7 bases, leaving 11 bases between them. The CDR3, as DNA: TGTGCCAGCAGCTTAGACCTAGGTATAAATGAGCAGTTCTTC. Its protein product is CASSLDLGINEQFF.

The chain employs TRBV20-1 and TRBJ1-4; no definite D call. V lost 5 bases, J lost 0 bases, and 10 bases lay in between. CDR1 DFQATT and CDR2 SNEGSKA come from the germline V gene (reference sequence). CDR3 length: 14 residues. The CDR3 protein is CSAVREATNEKLFF. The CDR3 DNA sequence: TGCAGTGCTGTCCGGGAAGCAACTAATGAAAAACTGTTTTTT.

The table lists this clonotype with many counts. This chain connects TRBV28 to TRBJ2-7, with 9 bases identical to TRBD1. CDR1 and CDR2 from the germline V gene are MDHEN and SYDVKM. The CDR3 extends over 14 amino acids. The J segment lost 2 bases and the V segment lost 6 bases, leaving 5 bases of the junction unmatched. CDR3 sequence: CASSARTGAYEQYF. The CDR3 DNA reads TGTGCCAGCAGCGCAAGGACAGGGGCCTACGAGCAGTACTTC.

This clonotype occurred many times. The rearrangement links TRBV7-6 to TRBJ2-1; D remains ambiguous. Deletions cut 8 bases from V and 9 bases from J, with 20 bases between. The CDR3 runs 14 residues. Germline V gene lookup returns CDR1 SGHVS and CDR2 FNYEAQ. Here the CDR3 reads CASGLTGNSIEQFF. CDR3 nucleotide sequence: TGTGCCAGCGGGCTCACCGGAAATTCGATTGAGCAGTTCTTC.